Given below is one T cell receptor (beta chain) in context. Here immunoSEQ multiplex PCR was the method, and the copy in TCRdb shows in-frame clones only, minus some. The sample includes roughly 130,000 clones, 85% to 95% of them seen just once. The CDR3 covers 15 residues. V dropped 2 bases and J dropped 3 bases, with 14 bases sitting between them. In germline, CDR1 is MDHEN, CDR2 SYDVKM. This record belongs to a study of control samples from healthy donors and cancer patients. The V and J genes are TRBV28 and TRBJ2-7; D unclear. Sequences were obtained from PBMCs. The clonotype was recovered from a man aged 50-60 years with head and neck cancer. The CDR3 sequence is CASSLGGLVLYEQYF. CDR3 sequence (DNA): TGTGCCAGCAGTTTAGGTGGGCTCGTACTCTACGAGCAGTACTTC.